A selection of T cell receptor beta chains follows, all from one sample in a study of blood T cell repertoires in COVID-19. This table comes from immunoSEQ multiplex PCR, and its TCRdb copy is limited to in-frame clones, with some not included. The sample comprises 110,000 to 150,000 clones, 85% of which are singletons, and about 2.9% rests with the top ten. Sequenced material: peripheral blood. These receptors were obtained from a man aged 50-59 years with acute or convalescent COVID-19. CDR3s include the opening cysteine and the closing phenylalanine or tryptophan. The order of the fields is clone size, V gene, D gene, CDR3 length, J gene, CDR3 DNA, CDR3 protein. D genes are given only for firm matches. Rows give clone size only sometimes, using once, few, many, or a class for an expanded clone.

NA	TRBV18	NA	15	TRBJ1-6	TGTGCCAGCTCGGCGGTGAGCTCCTATAATTCACCCCTCCACTTT	CASSAVSSYNSPLHF
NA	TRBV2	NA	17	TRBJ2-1	TGTGCCAGCAGTGAATATTCCTCGCGGGACCCCTTCTATGAGCAGTTCTTC	CASSEYSSRDPFYEQFF
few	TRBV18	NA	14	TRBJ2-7	TGTGCCAGCTCACCTGGGGGGAGCTCCTACGAGCAGTACTTC	CASSPGGSSYEQYF
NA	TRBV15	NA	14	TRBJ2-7	TGTGCCACCAGCAGAGATCCGGTCGCCTACGAGCAGTACTTC	CATSRDPVAYEQYF
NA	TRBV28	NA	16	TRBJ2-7	TGTGCCAGCAGTATAGGCGGGACTGCCTCCTCCTACGAGCAGTACTTC	CASSIGGTASSYEQYF
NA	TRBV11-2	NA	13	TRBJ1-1	TGTGCCAGCAGTAGCCAGATGAACACTGAAGCTTTCTTT	CASSSQMNTEAFF
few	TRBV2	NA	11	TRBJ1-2	TGTGCCAGCAGTGAGCGGTATGGCTACACCTTC	CASSERYGYTF
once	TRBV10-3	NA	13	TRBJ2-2	TGTGCCATCGAATCAGGTGGCACCGGGGAGCTGTTTTTT	CAIESGGTGELFF
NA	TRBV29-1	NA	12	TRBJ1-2	TGCAGCGTCCTATCCGATAACTATGGCTACACCTTC	CSVLSDNYGYTF
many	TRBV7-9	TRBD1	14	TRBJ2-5	TGTGCCAGCAGCTTACAGGGGGTTCAAGAGACCCAGTACTTC	CASSLQGVQETQYF
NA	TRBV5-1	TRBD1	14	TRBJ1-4	TGCGCCAGCAGCACAAACACAGGGGGTGAAAAACTGTTTTTT	CASSTNTGGEKLFF
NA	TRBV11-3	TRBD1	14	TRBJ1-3	TGTGCCAGCCGCCACCAGGGGGTTGGAAACACCATATATTTT	CASRHQGVGNTIYF
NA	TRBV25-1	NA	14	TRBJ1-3	TGTGCCAGCAGTGAATCAGGTCGGGGAAACACCATATATTTT	CASSESGRGNTIYF